The rows below give T cell receptor beta chains drawn from one sample of a study of identifying expanded T cells in peripheral blood. This table comes from immunoSEQ multiplex PCR, and its TCRdb copy is limited to in-frame clones, with some not included. The table shows 90,000 to 120,000 clones, with around 89% occurring only once. Sequencing was carried out using blood. The origin of the receptors is a person aged 18 to 75 in good health. Both conserved end residues are part of each CDR3. The order of the fields is D gene, clone size, J gene, V gene, CDR3 protein, CDR3 DNA. D genes are given only for firm matches. Clone sizes are given selectively: once, few, many, or a class where the clone is expanded.

>-|-|TRBJ1-3|TRBV2
CASSSEPSSGNTIYF
TGTGCCAGCAGTTCCGAACCTAGCTCTGGAAACACCATATATTTT
>-|-|TRBJ1-4|TRBV9
CASSLRQDATNEKLFF
TGTGCCAGCAGCTTAAGACAGGACGCAACTAATGAAAAACTGTTTTTT
>-|-|TRBJ2-7|TRBV7-2
CASSLQPTASHEQYF
TGTGCCAGCAGCTTACAACCGACCGCGAGCCACGAGCAGTACTTC
>-|-|TRBJ2-7|TRBV21-1
CASSKCGRASYEQYF
TGTGCCAGCAGCAAATGCGGCAGGGCCTCCTACGAGCAGTACTTC
>-|-|TRBJ1-2|TRBV4-3
CASSPSRAVPVYGYTF
TGCGCCAGCAGCCCATCACGGGCCGTACCTGTCTATGGCTACACCTTC
>-|-|TRBJ1-2|TRBV7-9
CASSQKDPSKGGYYGYTF
TGTGCCAGCAGCCAAAAGGACCCCAGTAAGGGAGGGTACTATGGCTACACCTTC
>TRBD1|-|TRBJ2-1|TRBV11-3
CASSLVLDRPVF
TGTGCCAGCAGCTTAGTGCTGGACAGGCCGGTCTTC
>-|-|TRBJ2-1|TRBV9
CASSVTGTQQFF
TGTGCCAGCAGCGTCACCGGGACCCAGCAGTTCTTC
>-|-|TRBJ2-6|TRBV10-3
CATGGHPSGANVLTF
TGTGCCACCGGGGGGCACCCCTCTGGGGCCAACGTCCTGACTTTC
>-|-|TRBJ2-7|TRBV5-1
CASSLVGYEQYF
TGCGCCAGCAGCTTGGTCGGGTACGAGCAGTACTTT
>-|-|TRBJ2-2|TRBV10-3
CAIKQGFNTGELFF
TGTGCCATCAAGCAGGGTTTTAACACCGGGGAGCTGTTTTTT
>-|-|TRBJ1-1|TRBV19
CASSMGVYTEAFF
TGTGCCAGTAGTATGGGGGTATACACTGAAGCTTTCTTT
>TRBD1|-|TRBJ1-1|TRBV27
CASRYMGQGARGTEAFF
TGTGCCAGCAGGTACATGGGACAGGGGGCGCGGGGCACTGAAGCTTTCTTT
>TRBD1|-|TRBJ1-1|TRBV2
CASRGQGGSDTEAFF
TGTGCCAGCAGGGGACAGGGAGGGTCTGACACTGAAGCTTTCTTT
>TRBD1|few|TRBJ2-7|TRBV27
CASRRQGPYEQYF
TGTGCCAGCAGGCGACAGGGGCCCTACGAGCAGTACTTC
>TRBD2|-|TRBJ2-1|TRBV6-1
CASSERIAGGHEQFF
TGTGCCAGCAGTGAACGTATAGCGGGGGGCCATGAGCAGTTCTTC
>-|-|TRBJ2-1|TRBV5-6
CASSREGEQFF
TGTGCCAGCAGCAGAGAAGGTGAGCAGTTCTTC
>-|few|TRBJ1-5|TRBV27
CASSLSSLNQPQHF
TGTGCCAGCAGTTTATCGTCTCTCAATCAGCCCCAGCATTTT
>-|-|TRBJ1-1|TRBV6-6
CATTGTIHPEAFF
TGTGCCACCACCGGGACCATTCACCCTGAAGCTTTCTTT
>-|-|TRBJ1-4|TRBV11-1
CASSFEFATNEKLFF
TGTGCCAGCAGCTTCGAGTTTGCAACTAATGAAAAACTGTTTTTT
>-|-|TRBJ1-5|TRBV28
CASSLGDSNQPQHF
TGTGCCAGCAGTTTAGGTGACAGCAATCAGCCCCAGCATTTT
>TRBD2|-|TRBJ2-1|TRBV4-3
CASSQESGLAGGPGTYNEQFF
TGCGCCAGCAGCCAAGAATCTGGACTAGCGGGGGGGCCGGGTACCTACAATGAGCAGTTCTTC
>-|-|TRBJ1-1|TRBV7-9
CASSLVSTWAFF
TGTGCCAGCAGCTTAGTTTCCACATGGGCTTTCTTT
>TRBD1|-|TRBJ1-2|TRBV11-3
CASSFPYPGPGTGTYGYTF
TGTGCCAGCAGCTTCCCCTACCCAGGTCCCGGGACAGGGACGTATGGCTACACCTTC
>TRBD2|-|TRBJ2-7|TRBV11-2
CASSLGLAGADYEQYF
TGTGCCAGCAGCTTAGGGTTAGCGGGGGCCGACTACGAGCAGTACTTC